A selection of T cell receptor beta chains follows, all from one sample in a study of identical twins. TCRdb analysed the 5' RACE reads with MiXCR anew, one entry per CDR3 protein. The top ten clones hold under 4% of a sample with roughly 250,000 distinct CDR3 sequences, about 7.3% of them seen once. These data were also filed under a second study, of yellow fever vaccine responses in identical twins.

Sequencing was performed on memory (CD45RO+) T cells sorted from blood. The receptors were gathered from a young woman in good health. Both conserved end residues are part of each CDR3. The order of the fields is J gene, CDR3 length, V gene, D gene, clone size, CDR3 DNA, CDR3 protein. The D gene is left open where the match is weak. Rows give clone size only sometimes, using once, few, many, or a class for an expanded clone.

TRBJ2-2 | 16 | TRBV9 | TRBD2 | few | TGTGCCAGCAGCGTAGCTAGCGGGAGCGGAACCGGGGAGCTGTTTTTT | CASSVASGSGTGELFF
TRBJ1-5 | 14 | TRBV10-3 | NA | NA | TGTGCCATCAACGGGGTACCTAGCAATCAGCCCCAGCATTTT | CAINGVPSNQPQHF
TRBJ2-1 | 13 | TRBV6-1 | TRBD1 | few | TGTGCCAGCAGTGTTCGGGGACAGAATGAGCAGTTCTTC | CASSVRGQNEQFF
TRBJ1-1 | 13 | TRBV6-5 | NA | many | TGTGCCAGCAGTTACGGTGGTGGCACTGAAGCTTTCTTT | CASSYGGGTEAFF
TRBJ2-7 | 14 | TRBV6-1 | NA | NA | TGTGCCAGCAGTGAAGACCCTAGAAGCTACGAGCAGTACTTC | CASSEDPRSYEQYF
TRBJ2-1 | 14 | TRBV6-1 | NA | NA | TGTGCCAGCAGTGAAGGTCTGGGGGACGGTAAACAGTTCTTC | CASSEGLGDGKQFF
TRBJ2-2 | 13 | TRBV24-1 | NA | few | TGTGCCACCAGTGATTTCGGTCGCGGGGAGCTGTTTTTT | CATSDFGRGELFF
TRBJ2-3 | 14 | TRBV20-1 | TRBD2 | few | TGCAGTGCTAGAGCGGGACTAACCACAGATACGCAGTATTTT | CSARAGLTTDTQYF
TRBJ1-4 | 15 | TRBV5-6 | TRBD1 | many | TGTGCCAGCAGCGGGACAGGGGCGACTAATGAAAAACTGTTTTTT | CASSGTGATNEKLFF
TRBJ1-5 | 14 | TRBV19 | NA | few | TGTGCCAGTACGACAGAACGTAGCAATCAGCCCCAGCATTTT | CASTTERSNQPQHF
TRBJ1-2 | 12 | TRBV29-1 | NA | many | TGCAGCGTTGTCGGGGAGAACTATGGCTACACCTTC | CSVVGENYGYTF
TRBJ2-7 | 16 | TRBV6-1 | NA | NA | TGTGCCAGCAAGACGTTGGGTTTGGGCGGCTCCTACGAGCAGTACTTC | CASKTLGLGGSYEQYF
TRBJ2-1 | 13 | TRBV2 | NA | once | TGTGCCAGCAGGCCGTCACTAGATCATGAGCAGTTCTTC | CASRPSLDHEQFF
TRBJ1-1 | 12 | TRBV2 | NA | NA | TGTGCCAGCACAAAGTTGAACACTGAAGCTTTCTTT | CASTKLNTEAFF
TRBJ2-1 | 9 | TRBV10-3 | NA | few | TGTGCCACCGTCAATGAGCAGTTCTTC | CATVNEQFF
TRBJ2-3 | 14 | TRBV6-1 | NA | few | TGTGCCAGCAGATCTTCTCGGCTCCCGGATACGCAGTATTTT | CASRSSRLPDTQYF
TRBJ2-1 | 16 | TRBV18 | TRBD2 | NA | TGTGCCAGCTCACCAAGGTGGACTAGCAGCTACAATGTGCAGTTCTTC | CASSPRWTSSYNVQFF
TRBJ2-1 | 12 | TRBV29-1 | TRBD1 | many | TGCAGCGACTACAGGGGGCAAGGTGAGCAGTTCTTC | CSDYRGQGEQFF